The 22 T cell receptor beta chains presented below share a single source sample, sequenced in a study of CD8 T cells in ankylosing spondylitis. Which antigens these TCRs recognize remains unknown. Findings and caveats of the study: Typical of ankylosing spondylitis blood, it appeared, was a TCR beta motif of eight highly homologous variants.

In TCRdb, the 5' RACE reads were re-called with MiXCR into one record per CDR3 protein. The sample carries fewer than 400,000 distinct CDR3 sequences, 7% to 9% recorded once. The sample was blood, either unsorted or a sorted T cell fraction (not recorded which). The receptor source for this set is a male donor with ankylosing spondylitis.

This clonotype was counted between two and nine times. The J gene is TRBJ2-1, the V gene TRBV3-1; the match to TRBD2 covers 10 bases. Germline trimming cut 0 bases from V and 8 bases from J; bases unmatched to any gene: 7. The germline CDR1 and CDR2 sequences are LGHDT and YNNKEL (reference sequence). This CDR3 is 16 amino acids long. Here the CDR3 DNA reads TGTGCCAGCAGCCAAGATACTAGCGGGGTATGGGATGAGCAGTTCTTC. It codes for CASSQDTSGVWDEQFF.

This clonotype came up a few times. V and J are TRBV28 and TRBJ2-7; TRBD1 is a possible D gene (6 bases). The CDR3 contains 13 residues. V was shortened by 6 bases and J by 0 bases, with 9 bases between the two germline ends. From germline, CDR1 is MDHEN and CDR2 SYDVKM. CDR3 in DNA: TGTGCCAGCAGCCCGGGACACTCCTACGAGCAGTACTTC. Translated: CASSPGHSYEQYF.

This clonotype turned up a few times. The chain links TRBV7-2 to TRBJ1-5; D is perhaps TRBD1 (5 bases). The CDR3 has 15 residues. Germline loops: CDR1 SGHTA, CDR2 FQGNSA. V dropped 5 bases and J dropped 6 bases, with 17 bases sitting between them. CDR3: CASSEGTGFSQPQHF. In nucleotides, the CDR3 is TGTGCCAGCAGCGAAGGGACGGGCTTTAGTCAGCCCCAGCATTTT.

This clonotype was observed a handful of times. J is TRBJ2-3 and V is TRBV4-1; perhaps TRBD1 as D (5 bases). V lost 5 bases, J lost 11 bases, and 11 bases lay in between. Per the germline V gene, CDR1 is MGHRA and CDR2 is YSYEKL. The CDR3 consists of 11 residues. The CDR3 loop is CASSWGFGQYF. In nucleotides, the CDR3 is TGCGCCAGCAGCTGGGGCTTCGGGCAGTATTTT.

The chain links TRBV12-3 or TRBV12-4 to TRBJ2-7; maybe TRBD1 (5 bases). This CDR3 has 13 residues. Trimming took off 6 bases at V and 3 bases at J, with 12 bases between the two ends. CDR3 coding DNA: TGTGCCAGCAGGAAGGGGCTAGGCTACGAGCAGTACTTC. Protein product: CASRKGLGYEQYF.

This clonotype was seen a handful of times. The gene calls are TRBV20-1 and TRBJ2-1; D may be TRBD2 (5 bases). Trimming removed 4 bases at V and 8 bases at J, with 24 bases between. Germline V gene sequence: CDR1 DFQATT, CDR2 SNEGSKA (reference sequence). The CDR3 is 16 amino acids. This CDR3 is CSANPLVALPEDEQFF. The CDR3 DNA reads TGCAGTGCTAATCCCTTGGTAGCGTTACCCGAGGATGAGCAGTTCTTC.

The table lists this clonotype with a few counts. The chain joins TRBV28 to TRBJ2-7; D not certain. V shed 5 bases and J shed 6 bases, with 20 bases lying between them. The CDR3 totals 15 residues. Germline CDR1 and CDR2: MDHEN and SYDVKM. CDR3 in DNA: TGTGCCAGCAGTCTAGGGCCGAGAAGAGGCGCCGAGCAGTACTTC. This gives the protein CASSLGPRRGAEQYF.

This clonotype was counted at least ten times. The chain has TRBV29-1 and TRBJ2-7; D is perhaps TRBD2 (5 bases). The V end was cut by 7 bases, the J end by 10 bases, with 14 bases between. Germline CDR1 SQVTM, CDR2 ANQGSEA. The length of the CDR3 is 10 residues. CDR3 amino acids: CSAGDEVQYF. The CDR3 DNA is TGCAGCGCCGGGGATGAGGTCCAGTACTTC.

This chain connects TRBV6-2 or TRBV6-3 to TRBJ2-2; maybe TRBD1 (5 bases). V was pared by 6 bases and J by 6 bases, with 14 bases between. CDR3 length: 14 amino acids. Germline V gene sequence: CDR1 MNHEY, CDR2 SVGEGT. In DNA, the CDR3 is TGTGCCAGCAGCAGGGCTGGCGTCGCCGGGGAGCTGTTTTTT. Protein product: CASSRAGVAGELFF.

This chain uses TRBV20-1 with TRBJ2-5; no firm D call. This CDR3 is 12 amino acids long. The germline gives CDR1 DFQATT, CDR2 SNEGSKA (reference sequence). V was clipped by 5 bases and J by 5 bases, with 12 bases between them. CDR3 protein: CSARSSTETQYF. CDR3 DNA sequence: TGCAGTGCTCGCAGTAGCACGGAGACCCAGTACTTC.

Ten or more counts support this clonotype. The chain combines TRBV7-9 with TRBJ2-3, with a possible D match to TRBD2 (6 bases). V was shortened by 3 bases and J by 5 bases, with 15 bases between the two germline ends. Germline values: CDR1 SEHNR, CDR2 FQNEAQ (reference sequence). The CDR3 has 15 residues. This CDR3 reads CASSFGGTGGDTQYF. DNA of the CDR3: TGTGCCAGCAGCTTTGGTGGGACTGGAGGAGATACGCAGTATTTT.

The chain has TRBV5-1 and TRBJ2-2; 7 bases line up with TRBD1. Trimming took 4 bases from V and 2 from J; bases not matched to a gene: 8. Germline lookup yields CDR1 SGHRS and CDR2 YFSETQ. CDR3 length: 16 residues. CDR3 nucleotides: TGCGCCAGCAGCCGCCTGGGACAGTATAACACCGGGGAGCTGTTTTTT. Translated: CASSRLGQYNTGELFF.

This clonotype was counted a few times. This chain joins TRBV19 and TRBJ2-7, with D possibly being TRBD2 (5 bases). This CDR3 has 15 residues. The V end was cut by 5 bases, the J end by 0 bases, with 14 bases between. CDR1 is LNHDA and CDR2 is SQIVND in the germline V gene (reference sequence). The CDR3 spells CASSFTGEPSYEQYF. As DNA, the CDR3 is TGTGCCAGTAGTTTCACCGGGGAACCCTCCTACGAGCAGTACTTC.

This clonotype came up many times. This chain connects TRBV14 to TRBJ2-5; D gene ambiguous. Trimming removed 1 base from V and 2 bases from J, with 8 bases in between. Germline V gives CDR1 SGHDN, CDR2 FVKESK. The CDR3 covers 14 residues. The chain's CDR3 is CASSQVDLQETQYF. Written as DNA, the CDR3 is TGTGCCAGCAGCCAAGTAGACTTACAAGAGACCCAGTACTTC.

At least ten counts were recorded for this clonotype. The V call is TRBV4-1, the J call TRBJ1-3, with no clear D. The germline V gene has CDR1 MGHRA and CDR2 YSYEKL. V was pared by 3 bases and J by 0 bases, with 12 bases between. CDR3 length: 16 amino acids. The CDR3 DNA reads TGCGCCAGCAGCCAGTCGTCCACCGACTCTGGAAACACCATATATTTT. It codes for CASSQSSTDSGNTIYF.

This clonotype was picked up a small number of times. The chain recombines TRBV4-3 with TRBJ2-7; D is unresolved. The CDR3 length is 14 residues. V dropped 1 base and J dropped 5 bases, with 12 bases sitting between them. The V gene's germline CDR1 is LGHNA and CDR2 YSLEER. The CDR3 here is CASSQVSTAHEQYF. The CDR3 DNA sequence: TGCGCCAGCAGCCAAGTTTCAACAGCCCACGAGCAGTACTTC.

This clonotype appeared a few times. The chain couples TRBV11-1 to TRBJ2-2, with 13 bases identical to TRBD2. This CDR3 has 18 residues. Trimming cost V 5 bases and J 7 bases; bases outside gene matches: 13. Germline V gives CDR1 SGHAT, CDR2 FQDESV (reference sequence). For the CDR3, the DNA is TGTGCCAGCAGCCACCCCCCCGGACTAGCGGGAGCGGTCGGGGAGCTGTTTTTT. Amino acid sequence: CASSHPPGLAGAVGELFF.

Many counts were recorded for this clonotype. The J gene is TRBJ1-5, the V gene TRBV18; 7 positions match TRBD1. J was trimmed by 6 bases and V by 3 bases; bases with no gene match: 5. Per germline, CDR1 KGHSH and CDR2 LQKENI. The CDR3 spans 14 residues. CDR3 protein: CASSPRQGGQPQHF. CDR3 DNA sequence: TGTGCCAGCTCACCCAGACAGGGTGGTCAGCCCCAGCATTTT.

This clonotype was seen only a few times. The chain couples TRBV7-9 to TRBJ2-2; 8 bases map to TRBD2. The ends lost 8 bases at V and 5 bases at J; junction bases unmatched: 10. This CDR3 is built from 15 residues. CDR1 and CDR2 (germline): SEHNR, FQNEAQ (reference sequence). CDR3 in DNA: TGTGCCAGCCCCCGCCTAACGGGAGGGACCGGGGAGCTGTTTTTT. Protein: CASPRLTGGTGELFF. The full variable domain, completed using reference TRBV7-9 and TRBJ2-2, is DTGVSQNPRHKITKRGQNVTFRCDPISEHNRLYWYRQTLGQGPEFLTYFQNEAQLEKSRLLSDRFSAERPKGSFSTLEIQRTEQGDSAMYLCASPRLTGGTGELFFGEGSRLTVL.

This clonotype was seen many times. One junction end disagrees with the germline gene, perhaps due to a read error. CDR3 nucleotides: TGTGCCAGCAGCTTAGCGGGGTCAGTCTACAATGAGCGGTTCTTC. Translation: CASSLAGSVYNERFF. V gene TRBV11-2 combines with J gene TRBJ2-1; D may be TRBD2 (5 bases). Germline V lookup: CDR1 SGHAT, CDR2 FQNNGV. The CDR3 has 15 residues.

This clonotype was observed many times. The chain has TRBV28 and TRBJ2-2, with 8 nucleotides matching TRBD2. J gave up 7 bases and V 6 bases, and 16 bases lay outside the gene matches. The CDR3 consists of 17 residues. Per the germline V gene, CDR1 is MDHEN and CDR2 is SYDVKM. The CDR3 sequence: CASRIEDGREDIGELFF. The CDR3 region has the DNA TGTGCCAGCAGAATAGAGGATGGGCGGGAGGATATCGGGGAGCTGTTTTTT. Full variable domain (remainder filled in from reference TRBV28 and TRBJ2-2): DVKVTQSSRYLVKRTGEKVFLECVQDMDHENMFWYRQDPGLGLRLIYFSYDVKMKEKGDIPEGYSVSREKKERFSLILESASTNQTSMYLCASRIEDGREDIGELFFGEGSRLTVL.

This clonotype was detected a few times. This sequence joins TRBV2 and TRBJ2-7, with no clear D. V was pared by 3 bases and J by 4 bases, with 4 bases between. In germline, CDR1 is SNHLY, CDR2 FYNNEI. The CDR3 runs 11 residues. The CDR3 coding sequence is TGTGCCAGCAGTGATCGGTACGAGCAGTACTTC. Amino acid sequence: CASSDRYEQYF.